These 23 T cell receptor beta chains were all obtained from the same sample, sequenced in a study of response to subunit inactivated influenza vaccine. TCRdb recomputed calls from the RT-PCR reads with MiXCR, one row per CDR3 protein. Here the sample spans about 700,000 distinct CDR3 sequences, about 15% being singletons. The input for sequencing was PBMCs from blood, taken less than 15 days before vaccination. The receptor source for this set is a man aged 50 to 60 who received an inactivated influenza vaccine.

This clonotype was seen more than once but under ten times. The chain combines TRBV10-3 with TRBJ2-3; D may be TRBD1 or TRBD2 (5 bases each). V was cut by 7 bases and J by 6 bases, with 20 bases left in between. The CDR3 is 15 residues long. Germline V gene data show CDR1 as ENHRY and CDR2 as SYGVKD. CDR3 loop: CAINIGRGTGDTQYF. The CDR3 DNA sequence: TGTGCCATCAATATTGGGAGAGGGACGGGGGATACGCAGTATTTT.

This sequence joins TRBV12-5 and TRBJ2-2, with D perhaps matching TRBD1 or TRBD2 (7 bases each). The CDR3 runs to 16 residues. Germline V gene data show CDR1 as LGHNT and CDR2 as FRNRAP. Trimming stripped 1 base from V and 4 bases from J, with 13 bases between. The CDR3 loop is CASGLGGGQRTGELFF. In nucleotides, the CDR3 is TGTGCTAGTGGTTTGGGCGGGGGACAGCGCACCGGGGAGCTGTTTTTT.

This clonotype came up many times. This chain connects TRBV7-2 to TRBJ2-5, with D possibly TRBD2 on 6 matching bases. This CDR3 is 13 amino acids long. V was clipped by 8 bases and J by 5 bases, with 15 bases between them. Germline assignment: CDR1 SGHTA and CDR2 FQGNSA. CDR3 sequence reads: CASSPRAGETQYF. CDR3 bases: TGTGCCAGCTCACCCAGGGCGGGGGAGACCCAGTACTTC.

CDR3: CASRLTARSYEQYF. Here the CDR3 DNA reads TGTGCCTCAAGATTGACAGCACGATCCTACGAGCAGTACTTC. V is TRBV6-2 or TRBV6-3 and J is TRBJ2-7; a possible D gene is TRBD1 (5 bases). V shed 11 bases and J shed 1 base, with 18 bases lying between them. Germline values: CDR1 MNHEY, CDR2 SVGEGT. The CDR3 totals 14 residues.

This clonotype was detected only a few times. V is TRBV12-3 or TRBV12-4 and J is TRBJ2-2, with a tentative D call TRBD2 (5 bases). The length of the CDR3 is 15 residues. Trimming left V 6 bases short and J 6 bases short, with 17 bases between. The CDR3 bases are TGTGCCAGCAGCAACGGACGGGATGTGGCCGGGGAGCTGTTTTTT. It codes for CASSNGRDVAGELFF.

This clonotype occurred many times. The chain combines TRBV27 with TRBJ1-4; 7 bases line up with TRBD1. Germline CDR1 is MNHEY and CDR2 is SMNVEV (reference sequence). V shed 0 bases and J 8 bases; nucleotides not matched to a gene: 6. The CDR3 spans 15 residues. CDR3: CASSLSRGRGEKLFF. The CDR3 nucleotides read TGTGCCAGCAGTTTATCGAGGGGGCGTGGGGAAAAACTGTTTTTT.

The rearrangement joins TRBV4-1 to TRBJ1-1, with TRBD1 matching over 8 bases. This CDR3 has 17 residues. V was pared by 3 bases and J by 1 base, with 10 bases of the junction left unmatched. Germline values: CDR1 MGHRA, CDR2 YSYEKL. DNA of the CDR3: TGCGCCAGCAGCCAGACAGGGGCTCCGTACACGAACACTGAAGCTTTCTTT. Amino acid sequence: CASSQTGAPYTNTEAFF.

In this sample, this clonotype turned up a few times. J is TRBJ1-4 and V is TRBV7-9; maybe TRBD1 (6 bases). V was cut by 3 bases and J by 8 bases, with 7 bases left in between. Per germline, CDR1 SEHNR and CDR2 FQNEAQ (reference sequence). The CDR3 contains 12 residues. CDR3 DNA: TGTGCCAGCAGCTTGGGGACAGAAAAACTGTTTTTT. Amino acid sequence: CASSLGTEKLFF.

The V call is TRBV12-3 or TRBV12-4, the J call TRBJ2-7; 9 bases are a match to TRBD2. With 7 bases clipped from V and 2 bases from J, the junction kept 9 bases outside the gene matches. The CDR3 is made up of 15 amino acids. The CDR3 loop is CASTARTSDPYEQYF. The DNA of the CDR3 is TGTGCCAGCACCGCCAGGACTAGCGACCCCTACGAGCAGTACTTC.

The CDR3 is CASSVRGVAYEQYF. In DNA, the CDR3 is TGTGCCAGCAGTGTTCGAGGGGTAGCCTACGAGCAGTACTTC. This chain joins TRBV28 and TRBJ2-7; D possibly matches TRBD1 or TRBD2 (5 bases each). Germline V lookup: CDR1 MDHEN, CDR2 SYDVKM. The CDR3 is made up of 14 amino acids. Trimming shortened V by 5 bases and J by 2 bases, and 13 bases separated the two germline ends.

The chain uses TRBV6-1 and TRBJ2-1, with 11 bases lining up with TRBD2. CDR1 and CDR2 (germline): MNHNS, SASEGT. Trimming at V came to 6 bases and at J to 9 bases, leaving 10 bases not matched to a gene. The CDR3 spans 15 residues. The CDR3 coding sequence is TGTGCCAGCAGGATAGCGGGAGGGCCGTATACTGAGCAGTTCTTC. This sequence encodes CASRIAGGPYTEQFF.

This clonotype has only a few counts. CDR3 sequence reads: CASSRGLAGGRDTQYF. The CDR3 DNA sequence: TGTGCCAGCAGTCGCGGACTAGCGGGAGGTCGCGATACGCAGTATTTT. This chain joins TRBV6-1 and TRBJ2-3; 14 bases are a match to TRBD2. Germline values: CDR1 MNHNS, CDR2 SASEGT. There are 16 residues in the CDR3. J was trimmed by 6 bases and V by 5 bases; bases with no gene match: 7.

The sample holds a few counts of this clonotype. This chain uses TRBV7-9 with TRBJ2-1; 10 nucleotides match TRBD2. This CDR3 is 15 amino acids long. With V trimmed by 0 bases and J by 9 bases, 5 bases remained unmatched. Germline CDR1 SEHNR, CDR2 FQNEAQ (reference sequence). CDR3 in amino acids: CASSLALAGVGEQFF. In DNA, the CDR3 is TGTGCCAGCAGCTTAGCCCTAGCGGGAGTTGGTGAGCAGTTCTTC.

In this sample, this clonotype turned up a few times. The gene calls are TRBV6-2 or TRBV6-3 and TRBJ2-5; D unclear. Germline CDR1 is MNHEY and CDR2 is SVGEGT. This CDR3 comprises 15 residues. V was pared by 4 bases and J by 1 base, with 13 bases between. The CDR3 DNA is TGTGCCAGCAGTTTCCTGACTGGACGCCAAGAGACCCAGTACTTC. This sequence encodes CASSFLTGRQETQYF.

This clonotype was detected only a few times. The V and J genes are TRBV29-1 and TRBJ2-3; D remains unclear. Germline CDR1 reads SQVTM; CDR2 reads ANQGSEA. This CDR3 contains 12 residues. Trimming shortened V by 4 bases and J by 0 bases, and 5 bases separated the two germline ends. In nucleotides, the CDR3 is TGCAGCGTTGGCCGGAGCACAGATACGCAGTATTTT. It translates to CSVGRSTDTQYF.

This clonotype was recorded a few times. The genes are TRBV20-1 and TRBJ2-7; 10 bases map to TRBD2. The CDR3 runs 18 residues. Germline CDR1 DFQATT, CDR2 SNEGSKA (reference sequence). The J segment lost 2 bases and the V segment lost 5 bases, leaving 18 bases of the junction unmatched. The CDR3 protein is CSASGPKPASGSTYEQYF. In DNA form, the CDR3 reads TGCAGTGCTTCTGGCCCCAAGCCGGCTAGCGGGAGTACCTACGAGCAGTACTTC.

J is TRBJ2-3 and V is TRBV11-2; no reliable D call. This CDR3 is 15 amino acids long. The V end lost 1 base, the J end lost 4 bases, and 12 bases lay between the germline ends. The V gene's germline CDR1 is SGHAT and CDR2 FQNNGV. The CDR3 bases are TGTGCCAGCAGCTTAGTTAGCAGGTTTCCAGATACGCAGTATTTT. Residues: CASSLVSRFPDTQYF.

This clonotype was seen a handful of times. The chain has TRBV7-2 and TRBJ1-5, with D unresolved. V dropped 2 bases and J dropped 3 bases, with 5 bases sitting between them. The CDR3 has 13 amino acids. Germline CDR1 SGHTA, CDR2 FQGNSA. The CDR3 here is CASSLFTNQPQHF. The CDR3 DNA is TGTGCCAGCAGCTTATTCACCAATCAGCCCCAGCATTTT.

This clonotype was seen more than once but under ten times. The rearrangement links TRBV30 to TRBJ2-5; a possible D gene is TRBD2 (5 bases). Trimming removed 1 base from V and 7 bases from J, with 13 bases in between. In germline, CDR1 is GTSNPN, CDR2 SVGIG (reference sequence). CDR3 length: 13 amino acids. CDR3 sequence (DNA): TGTGCCTGGAGTGCTAGCTTCTCCGGGACCCAGTACTTC. Encoded protein: CAWSASFSGTQYF.

The chain joins TRBV2 to TRBJ1-1; D is uncertain. CDR1 SNHLY and CDR2 FYNNEI come from the germline V gene. There are 13 residues in the CDR3. V lost 2 bases to trimming and J lost 0 bases, with 4 bases between them. The CDR3 protein is CASSEFLNTEAFF. CDR3 nucleotides: TGTGCCAGCAGTGAATTCTTGAACACTGAAGCTTTCTTT. The full variable domain, in which reference TRBV2 and TRBJ1-1 provide the parts outside the CDR3, is EPEVTQTPSHQVTQMGQEVILRCVPISNHLYFYWYRQILGQKVEFLVSFYNNEISEKSEIFDDQFSVERPDGSNFTLKIRSTKLEDSAMYFCASSEFLNTEAFFGQGTRLTVV.

V is TRBV11-2 and J is TRBJ2-4; maybe TRBD1 (5 bases). This CDR3 is 18 amino acids long. Trimming shortened V by 0 bases and J by 1 base, and 16 bases separated the two germline ends. CDR1 and CDR2 from the germline V gene are SGHAT and FQNNGV. The CDR3 region has the DNA TGTGCCAGCAGCTTAGAATCTTTGACAGCCGCGGCCAAAAACATTCAGTACTTC. Its protein product is CASSLESLTAAAKNIQYF.

This clonotype was detected ten times or more. CDR3 amino acids: CASSPGLAQETQYF. Written as DNA, the CDR3 is TGCGCCAGCAGCCCTGGGTTAGCCCAAGAGACCCAGTACTTC. J is TRBJ2-5 and V is TRBV5-1; no definite D call. Germline lookup yields CDR1 SGHRS and CDR2 YFSETQ. The CDR3 is made up of 14 amino acids. The V and J ends lost 4 bases and 1 base respectively, with 11 bases between them.

This rearrangement joins TRBV20-1 to TRBJ2-3; 10 positions agree with TRBD2. Trimming cost V 3 bases and J 1 base; bases outside gene matches: 10. The CDR3 is 17 residues long. The germline V gene has CDR1 DFQATT and CDR2 SNEGSKA (reference sequence). This CDR3 is CSARGGLAGDRTDTQYF. The CDR3 bases are TGCAGTGCTAGGGGCGGGCTAGCGGGGGACCGCACAGATACGCAGTATTTT.